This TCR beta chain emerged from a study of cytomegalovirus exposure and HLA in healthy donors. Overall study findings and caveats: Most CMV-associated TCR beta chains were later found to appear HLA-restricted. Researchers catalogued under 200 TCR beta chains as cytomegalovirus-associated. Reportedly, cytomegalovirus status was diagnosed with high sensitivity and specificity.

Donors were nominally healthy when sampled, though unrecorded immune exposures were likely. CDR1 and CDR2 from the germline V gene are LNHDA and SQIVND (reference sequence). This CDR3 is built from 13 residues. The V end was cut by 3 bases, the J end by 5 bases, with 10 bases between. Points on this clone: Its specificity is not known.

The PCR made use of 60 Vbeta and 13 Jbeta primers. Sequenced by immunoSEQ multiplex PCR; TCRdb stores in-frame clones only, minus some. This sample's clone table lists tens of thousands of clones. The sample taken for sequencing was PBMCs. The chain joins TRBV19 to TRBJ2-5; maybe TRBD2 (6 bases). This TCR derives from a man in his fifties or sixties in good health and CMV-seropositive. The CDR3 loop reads CASSIARGETQYF. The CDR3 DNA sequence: TGTGCCAGTAGTATCGCCCGGGGGGAGACCCAGTACTTC.